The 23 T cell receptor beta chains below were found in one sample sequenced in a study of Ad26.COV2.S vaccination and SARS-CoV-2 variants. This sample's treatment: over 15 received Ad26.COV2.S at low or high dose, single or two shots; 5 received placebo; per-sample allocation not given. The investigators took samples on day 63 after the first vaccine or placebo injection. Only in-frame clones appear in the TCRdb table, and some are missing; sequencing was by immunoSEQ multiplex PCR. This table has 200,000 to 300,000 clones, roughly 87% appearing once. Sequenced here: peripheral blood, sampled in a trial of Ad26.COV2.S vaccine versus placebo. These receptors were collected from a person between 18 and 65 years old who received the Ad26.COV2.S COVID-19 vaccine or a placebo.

The DNA of the CDR3 is TGTGCCAGCAGCTTGGGTGGGCGGTTTAATGAGCAGTTCTTC. Its translation: CASSLGGRFNEQFF. The V gene is TRBV5-4, the J gene TRBJ2-1; no clear D. The germline gives CDR1 SGHNT, CDR2 YYREEE (reference sequence). Trimming removed 0 bases at V and 7 bases at J, with 11 bases between. The length of the CDR3 is 14 residues.

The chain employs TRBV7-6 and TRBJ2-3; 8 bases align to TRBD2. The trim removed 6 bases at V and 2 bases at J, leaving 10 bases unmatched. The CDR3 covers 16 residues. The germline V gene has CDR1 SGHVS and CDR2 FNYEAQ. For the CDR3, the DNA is TGTGCCAGCAGTTACCGGGGGGGATTGGACACAGATACGCAGTATTTT. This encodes CASSYRGGLDTDTQYF.

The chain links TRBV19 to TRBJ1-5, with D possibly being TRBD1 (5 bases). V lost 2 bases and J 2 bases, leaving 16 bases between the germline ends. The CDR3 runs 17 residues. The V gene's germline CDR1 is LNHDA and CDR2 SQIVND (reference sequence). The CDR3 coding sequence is TGTGCCAGTAGTATATTTATTGGGGGGTCGGGCAATCAGCCCCAGCATTTT. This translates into CASSIFIGGSGNQPQHF.

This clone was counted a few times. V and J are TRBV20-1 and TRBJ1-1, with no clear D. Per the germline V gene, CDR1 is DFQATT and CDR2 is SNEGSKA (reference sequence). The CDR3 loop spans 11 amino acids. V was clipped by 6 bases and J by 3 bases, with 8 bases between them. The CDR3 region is CSADQDTEAFF. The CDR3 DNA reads TGCAGTGCGGACCAGGACACTGAAGCTTTCTTT.

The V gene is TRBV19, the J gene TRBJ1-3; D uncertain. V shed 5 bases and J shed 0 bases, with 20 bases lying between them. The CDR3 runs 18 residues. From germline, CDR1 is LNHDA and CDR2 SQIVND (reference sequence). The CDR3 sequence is CASSVREPSTFSGNTIYF. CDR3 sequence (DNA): TGTGCCAGTAGTGTCCGGGAGCCCTCAACCTTCTCTGGAAACACCATATATTTT.

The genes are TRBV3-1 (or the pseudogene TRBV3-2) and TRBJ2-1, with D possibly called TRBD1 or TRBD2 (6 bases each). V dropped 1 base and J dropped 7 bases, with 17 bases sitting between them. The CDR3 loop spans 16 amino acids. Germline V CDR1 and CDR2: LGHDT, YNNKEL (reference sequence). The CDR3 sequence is CASSQGGGGRGNEQFF. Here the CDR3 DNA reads TGTGCCAGCAGCCAAGGAGGTGGGGGGCGGGGAAATGAGCAGTTCTTC.

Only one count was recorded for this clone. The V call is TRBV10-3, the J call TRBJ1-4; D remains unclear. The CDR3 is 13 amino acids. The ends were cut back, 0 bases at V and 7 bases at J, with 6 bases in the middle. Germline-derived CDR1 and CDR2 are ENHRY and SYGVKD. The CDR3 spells CAISESVGEKLFF. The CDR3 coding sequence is TGTGCCATCAGTGAGTCGGTCGGTGAAAAACTGTTTTTT.

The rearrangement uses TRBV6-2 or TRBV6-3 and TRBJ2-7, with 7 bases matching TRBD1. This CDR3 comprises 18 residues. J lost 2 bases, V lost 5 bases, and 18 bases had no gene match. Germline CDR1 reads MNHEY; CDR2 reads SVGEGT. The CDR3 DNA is TGTGCCAGCAGTCCCATAGACAGGGCGCCACTTCGACCCTACGAGCAGTACTTC. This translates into CASSPIDRAPLRPYEQYF.

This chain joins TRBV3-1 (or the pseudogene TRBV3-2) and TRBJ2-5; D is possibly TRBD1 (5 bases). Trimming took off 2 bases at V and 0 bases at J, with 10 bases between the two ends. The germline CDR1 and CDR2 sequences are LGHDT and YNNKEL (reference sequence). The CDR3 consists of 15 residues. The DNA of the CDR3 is TGTGCCAGCAGCCAACCAAGGACACACCAAGAGACCCAGTACTTC. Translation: CASSQPRTHQETQYF.

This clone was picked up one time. The CDR3 coding sequence is TGTGCCAGCAGCGCCCGAACCCCGGGACCCTATAGCAATCAGCCCCAGCATTTT. It specifies CASSARTPGPYSNQPQHF. V and J are TRBV4-2 and TRBJ1-5; TRBD1 is a possible D gene (5 bases). V lost 5 bases to trimming and J lost 0 bases, with 20 bases between them. Germline CDR1 reads LGHNA; CDR2 reads YNFKEQ. CDR3 length: 18 residues.

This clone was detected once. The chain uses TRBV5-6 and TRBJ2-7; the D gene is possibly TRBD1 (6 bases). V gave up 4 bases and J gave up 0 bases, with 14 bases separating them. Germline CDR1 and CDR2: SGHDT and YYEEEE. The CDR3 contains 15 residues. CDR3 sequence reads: CASSRTGLSSYEQYV. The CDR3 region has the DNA TGTGCCAGCAGCCGAACAGGGTTAAGCTCCTACGAGCAGTACGTC.

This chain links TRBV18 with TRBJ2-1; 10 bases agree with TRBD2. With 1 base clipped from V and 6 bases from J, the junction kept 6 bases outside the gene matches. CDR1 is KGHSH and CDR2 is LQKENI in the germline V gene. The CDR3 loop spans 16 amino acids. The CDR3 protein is CASSPQSGREANEQFF. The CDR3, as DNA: TGTGCCAGCTCACCACAGAGCGGGAGGGAGGCCAATGAGCAGTTCTTC.

CDR3 bases: TGTGCCAGCAGCCAACGACTGAGCTCCTACGAGCAGTACTTC. This gives the protein CASSQRLSSYEQYF. The chain links TRBV14 to TRBJ2-7; D gene uncertain. CDR3 length equals 14 residues. V lost 2 bases, J lost 0 bases, and 8 bases lay in between. Germline assignment: CDR1 SGHDN and CDR2 FVKESK.

CDR3 residues: CASSQDLLLWNTEAFF. The CDR3 coding sequence is TGCGCCAGCAGCCAAGATCTCCTCCTATGGAACACTGAAGCTTTCTTT. V and J are TRBV4-3 and TRBJ1-1; D ambiguous. V lost 0 bases and J 1 base, leaving 12 bases between the germline ends. This CDR3 is built from 16 residues. CDR1 is LGHNA, CDR2 YSLEER, per germline.

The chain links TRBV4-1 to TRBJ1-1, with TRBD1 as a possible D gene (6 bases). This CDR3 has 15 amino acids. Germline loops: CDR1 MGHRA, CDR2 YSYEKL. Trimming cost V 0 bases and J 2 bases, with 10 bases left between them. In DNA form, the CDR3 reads TGCGCCAGCAGCCAAGACGCAGGGGTAAACACTGAAGCTTTCTTT. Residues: CASSQDAGVNTEAFF.

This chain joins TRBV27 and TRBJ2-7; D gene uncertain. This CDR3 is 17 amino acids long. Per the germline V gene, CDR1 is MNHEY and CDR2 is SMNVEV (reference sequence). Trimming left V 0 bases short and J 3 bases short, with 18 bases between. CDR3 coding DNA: TGTGCCAGCAGTTTATCTACCCTTGTTGGTAAAGACTACGAGCAGTACTTC. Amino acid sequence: CASSLSTLVGKDYEQYF.

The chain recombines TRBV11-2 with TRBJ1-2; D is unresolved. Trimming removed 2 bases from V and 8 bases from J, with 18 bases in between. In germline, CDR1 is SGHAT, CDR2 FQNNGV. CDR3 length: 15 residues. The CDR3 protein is CASSLWAADPTGYTF. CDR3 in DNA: TGTGCCAGCAGCTTATGGGCGGCAGACCCGACGGGCTACACCTTC.

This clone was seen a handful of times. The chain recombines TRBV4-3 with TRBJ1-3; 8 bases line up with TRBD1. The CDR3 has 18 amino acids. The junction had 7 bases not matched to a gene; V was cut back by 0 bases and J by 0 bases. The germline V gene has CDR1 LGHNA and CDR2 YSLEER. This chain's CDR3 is CASSQDPGGVGSGNTIYF. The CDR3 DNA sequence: TGCGCCAGCAGCCAAGACCCAGGGGGCGTAGGCTCTGGAAACACCATATATTTT.

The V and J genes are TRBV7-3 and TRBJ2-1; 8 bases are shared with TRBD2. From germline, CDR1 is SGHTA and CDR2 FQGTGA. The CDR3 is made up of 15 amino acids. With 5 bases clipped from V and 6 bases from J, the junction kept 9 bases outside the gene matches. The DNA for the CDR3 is TGTGCCAGCAGCCCAGCGGGAGTGGTGTCCAATGAGCAGTTCTTC. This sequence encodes CASSPAGVVSNEQFF.

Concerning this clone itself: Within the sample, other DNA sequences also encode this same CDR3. CDR3 loop: CATSRDLGEQFF. As DNA, the CDR3 is TGTGCCACCAGCAGAGATCTGGGAGAGCAGTTCTTC. The chain carries TRBV15 and TRBJ2-1; D is undetermined. The CDR3 is made up of 12 amino acids. CDR1 and CDR2 from the germline V gene are LNHNV and YYDKDF (reference sequence). With 0 bases removed from V and 10 bases from J, the gap between germline ends came to 7 bases.

The CDR3 DNA follows: TGTGCCAGCAGTTACGTCAAGCCTAACTATGGCTACACCTTC. This gives the protein CASSYVKPNYGYTF. V usage is TRBV6-2 or TRBV6-3 and J usage is TRBJ1-2; D ambiguous. The CDR3 runs to 14 residues. The V end was cut by 2 bases, the J end by 0 bases, with 7 bases between. Germline values: CDR1 MNHEY, CDR2 SVGEGT.

CDR3 sequence reads: CASSFSRGLSGYTF. CDR3 nucleotide sequence: TGTGCCAGCAGCTTTTCAAGGGGGCTTAGTGGCTACACCTTC. The chain has TRBV5-6 and TRBJ1-2; 7 bases are a match to TRBD1. Germline trimming cut 2 bases from V and 7 bases from J; bases unmatched to any gene: 8. Germline loops: CDR1 SGHDT, CDR2 YYEEEE. The CDR3 sequence is 14 residues long.

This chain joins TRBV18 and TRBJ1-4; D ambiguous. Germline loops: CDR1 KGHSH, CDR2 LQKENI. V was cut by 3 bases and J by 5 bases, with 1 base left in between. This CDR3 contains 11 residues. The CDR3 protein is CASSPNEKLFF. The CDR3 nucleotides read TGTGCCAGCTCACCGAATGAAAAACTGTTTTTT.